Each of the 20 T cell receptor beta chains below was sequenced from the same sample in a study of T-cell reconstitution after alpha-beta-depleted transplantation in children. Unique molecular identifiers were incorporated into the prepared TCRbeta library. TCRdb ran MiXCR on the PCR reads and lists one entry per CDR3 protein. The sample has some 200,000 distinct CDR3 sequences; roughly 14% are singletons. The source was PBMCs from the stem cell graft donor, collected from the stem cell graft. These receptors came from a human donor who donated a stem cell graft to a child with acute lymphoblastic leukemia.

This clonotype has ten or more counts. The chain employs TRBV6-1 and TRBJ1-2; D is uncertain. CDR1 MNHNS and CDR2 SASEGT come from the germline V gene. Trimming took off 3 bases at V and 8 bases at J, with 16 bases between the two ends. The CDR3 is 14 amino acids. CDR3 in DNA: TGTGCCAGCAGTGAGAACAGTCTTTCCGGGGGCTACACCTTC. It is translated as CASSENSLSGGYTF.

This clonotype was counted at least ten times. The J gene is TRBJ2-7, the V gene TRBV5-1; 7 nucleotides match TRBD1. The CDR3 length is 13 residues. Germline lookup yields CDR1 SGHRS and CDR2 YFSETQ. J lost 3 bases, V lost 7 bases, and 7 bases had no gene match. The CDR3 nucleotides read TGCGCCAGCGCCGACAGGGTCAACTACGAGCAGTACTTC. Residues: CASADRVNYEQYF.

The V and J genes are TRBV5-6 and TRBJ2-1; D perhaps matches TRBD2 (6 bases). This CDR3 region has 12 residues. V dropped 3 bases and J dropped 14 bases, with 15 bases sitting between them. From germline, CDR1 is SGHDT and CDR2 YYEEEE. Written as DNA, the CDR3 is TGTGCCAGCAGCTCCATGGAGGGCCATAAGTTCTTC. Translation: CASSSMEGHKFF.

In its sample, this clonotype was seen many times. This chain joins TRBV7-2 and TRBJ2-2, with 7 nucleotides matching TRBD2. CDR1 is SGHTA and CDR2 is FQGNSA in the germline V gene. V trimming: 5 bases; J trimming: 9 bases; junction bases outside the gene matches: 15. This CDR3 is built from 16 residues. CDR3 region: CASSPPWGGRRRELFF. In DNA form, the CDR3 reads TGTGCCAGCAGCCCGCCATGGGGCGGGAGAAGGCGGGAGCTGTTTTTT.

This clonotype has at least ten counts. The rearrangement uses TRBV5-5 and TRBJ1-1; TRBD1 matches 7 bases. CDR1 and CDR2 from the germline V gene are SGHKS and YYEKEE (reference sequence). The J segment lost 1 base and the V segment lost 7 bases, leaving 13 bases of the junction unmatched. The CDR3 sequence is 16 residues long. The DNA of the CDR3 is TGTGCCAGCCGGTACCGACAGGGTCAATCGAACACTGAAGCTTTCTTT. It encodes CASRYRQGQSNTEAFF.

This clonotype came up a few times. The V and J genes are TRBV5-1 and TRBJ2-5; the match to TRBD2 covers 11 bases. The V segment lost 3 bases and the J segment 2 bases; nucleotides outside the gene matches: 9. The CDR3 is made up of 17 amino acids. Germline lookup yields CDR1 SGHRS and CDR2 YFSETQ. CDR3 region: CASSWGLAEAPQETQYF. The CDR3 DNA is TGCGCCAGCAGCTGGGGACTAGCGGAAGCGCCACAAGAGACCCAGTACTTC.

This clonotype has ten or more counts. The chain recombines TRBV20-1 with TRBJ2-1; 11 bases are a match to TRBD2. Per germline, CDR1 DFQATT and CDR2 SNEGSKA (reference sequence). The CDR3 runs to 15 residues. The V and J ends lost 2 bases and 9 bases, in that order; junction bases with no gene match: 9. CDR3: CSARFSSGRWGEQFF. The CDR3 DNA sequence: TGCAGTGCTAGATTTTCTAGCGGGAGGTGGGGTGAGCAGTTCTTC.

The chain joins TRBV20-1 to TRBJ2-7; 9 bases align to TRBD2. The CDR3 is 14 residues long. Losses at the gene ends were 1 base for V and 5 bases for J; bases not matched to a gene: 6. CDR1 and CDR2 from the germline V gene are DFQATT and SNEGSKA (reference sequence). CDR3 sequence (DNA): TGCAGTGCTAGAGGTGGGCTAGCGGGGAACGAGCAGTACTTC. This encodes CSARGGLAGNEQYF.

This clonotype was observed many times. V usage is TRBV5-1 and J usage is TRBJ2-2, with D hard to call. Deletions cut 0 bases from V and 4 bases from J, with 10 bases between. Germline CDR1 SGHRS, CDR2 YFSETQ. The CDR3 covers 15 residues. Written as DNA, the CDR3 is TGCGCCAGCAGCTTGGGTGGAGACGGCACCGGGGAGCTGTTTTTT. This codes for CASSLGGDGTGELFF.

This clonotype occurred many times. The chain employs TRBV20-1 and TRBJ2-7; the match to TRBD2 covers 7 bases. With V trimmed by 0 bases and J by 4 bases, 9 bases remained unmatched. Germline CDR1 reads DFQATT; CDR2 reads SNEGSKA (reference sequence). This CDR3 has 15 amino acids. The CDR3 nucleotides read TGCAGTGCTAGAGATAACCTTGCTAGCGGTTACGAGCAGTACTTC. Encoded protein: CSARDNLASGYEQYF.

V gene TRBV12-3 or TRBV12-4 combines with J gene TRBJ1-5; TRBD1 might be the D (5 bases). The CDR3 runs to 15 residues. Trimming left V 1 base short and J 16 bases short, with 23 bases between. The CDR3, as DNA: TGTGCCAGCAGTTTAGGGAGGGGAGGAGCTGCTACCAAACATTTT. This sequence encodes CASSLGRGGAATKHF.

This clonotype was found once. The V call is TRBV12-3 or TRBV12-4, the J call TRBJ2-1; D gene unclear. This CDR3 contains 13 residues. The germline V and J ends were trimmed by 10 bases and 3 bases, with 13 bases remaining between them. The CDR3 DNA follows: TGTGCCACCACCTCTGGCGTCTACAATGAGCAGTTCTTC. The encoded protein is CATTSGVYNEQFF.

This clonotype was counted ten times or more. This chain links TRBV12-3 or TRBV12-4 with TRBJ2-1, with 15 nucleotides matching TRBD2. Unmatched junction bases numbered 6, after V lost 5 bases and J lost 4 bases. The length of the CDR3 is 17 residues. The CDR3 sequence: CASSPSGLAGGYNEQFF. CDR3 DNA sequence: TGTGCCAGCAGTCCTTCGGGACTAGCGGGAGGTTACAATGAGCAGTTCTTC.

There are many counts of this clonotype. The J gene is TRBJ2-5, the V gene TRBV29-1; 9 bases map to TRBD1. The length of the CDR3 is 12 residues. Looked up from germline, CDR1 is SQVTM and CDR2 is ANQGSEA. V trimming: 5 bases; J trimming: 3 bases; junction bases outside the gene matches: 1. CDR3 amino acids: CSVWDREETQYF. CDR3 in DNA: TGCAGCGTTTGGGACAGGGAAGAGACCCAGTACTTC.

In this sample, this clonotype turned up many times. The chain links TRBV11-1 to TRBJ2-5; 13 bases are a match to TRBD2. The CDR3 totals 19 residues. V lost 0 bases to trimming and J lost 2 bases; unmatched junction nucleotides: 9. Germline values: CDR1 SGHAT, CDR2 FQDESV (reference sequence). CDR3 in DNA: TGTGCCAGCAGCTTAGCAAGCGATTGGACTAGCGGGAGTCAAGAGACCCAGTACTTC. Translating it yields CASSLASDWTSGSQETQYF. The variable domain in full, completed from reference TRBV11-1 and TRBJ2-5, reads EAEVAQSPRYKITEKSQAVAFWCDPISGHATLYWYRQILGQGPELLVQFQDESVVDDSQLPKDRFSAERLKGVDSTLKIQPAELGDSAMYLCASSLASDWTSGSQETQYFGPGTRLLVL.

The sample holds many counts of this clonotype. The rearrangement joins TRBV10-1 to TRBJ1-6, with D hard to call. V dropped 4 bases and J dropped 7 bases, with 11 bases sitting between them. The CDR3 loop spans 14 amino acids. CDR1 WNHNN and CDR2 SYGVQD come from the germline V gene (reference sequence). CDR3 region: CASSGEFGNSPLHF. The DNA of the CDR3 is TGCGCCAGCAGTGGAGAATTCGGGAATTCACCCCTCCACTTT.

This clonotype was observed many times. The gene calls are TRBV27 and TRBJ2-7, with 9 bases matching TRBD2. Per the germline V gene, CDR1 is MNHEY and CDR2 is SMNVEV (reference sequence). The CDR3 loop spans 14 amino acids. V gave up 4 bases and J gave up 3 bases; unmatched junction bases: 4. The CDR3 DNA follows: TGTGCCAGCAGTTGGGTAGCGGGAGACTACGAGCAGTACTTC. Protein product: CASSWVAGDYEQYF.

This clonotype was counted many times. This CDR3 is CASREDRAKNIQYF. CDR3 nucleotide sequence: TGCGCCAGCAGAGAAGACAGAGCCAAAAACATTCAGTACTTC. The chain joins TRBV5-1 to TRBJ2-4, with D possibly being TRBD1 (5 bases). The germline CDR1 and CDR2 sequences are SGHRS and YFSETQ. The V end was cut by 5 bases, the J end by 0 bases, with 9 bases between. The CDR3 is made up of 14 amino acids.

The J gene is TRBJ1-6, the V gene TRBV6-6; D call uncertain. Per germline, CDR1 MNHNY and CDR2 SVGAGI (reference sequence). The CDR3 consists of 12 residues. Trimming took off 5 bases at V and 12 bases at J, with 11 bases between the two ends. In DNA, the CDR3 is TGTGCCAGCAGTGTTCGAGAGCAACCCCTCCACTTT. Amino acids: CASSVREQPLHF.

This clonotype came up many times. CDR3 sequence (DNA): TGTGCCATCAGTGAGTCGATTGTCCGGGGGAACTATAGGGGCAATCAGCCCCAGCATTTT. Protein product: CAISESIVRGNYRGNQPQHF. The chain joins TRBV10-3 to TRBJ1-5; tentatively, D is TRBD1 (5 bases). This CDR3 spans 20 amino acids. The germline V and J ends were trimmed by 0 bases and 2 bases, with 23 bases remaining between them. Germline CDR1 ENHRY, CDR2 SYGVKD.